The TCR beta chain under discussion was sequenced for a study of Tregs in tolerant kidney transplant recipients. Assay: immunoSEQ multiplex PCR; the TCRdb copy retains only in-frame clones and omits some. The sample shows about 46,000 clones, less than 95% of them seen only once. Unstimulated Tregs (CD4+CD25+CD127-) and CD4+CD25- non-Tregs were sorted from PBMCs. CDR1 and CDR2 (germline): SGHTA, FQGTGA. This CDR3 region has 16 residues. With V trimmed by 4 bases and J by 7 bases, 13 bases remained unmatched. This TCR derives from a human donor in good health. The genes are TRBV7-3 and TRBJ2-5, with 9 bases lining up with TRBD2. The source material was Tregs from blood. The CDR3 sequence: CASSSSSGVKRRTQYF. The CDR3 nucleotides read TGTGCCAGCAGCTCCTCTAGCGGGGTTAAGAGACGGACCCAGTACTTC.